The clone carrying this T cell receptor (beta chain) turned up a few times. These data originate in a study of T cell changes during pregnancy in multiple sclerosis. Looked up from germline, CDR1 is MNHEY and CDR2 is SMNVEV (reference sequence). Trimming took off 3 bases at V and 1 base at J, with 22 bases between the two ends. There are 18 residues in the CDR3. The protocol was immunoSEQ multiplex PCR, while the TCRdb copy is restricted to in-frame clones and leaves out a portion. The data contain approximately 130,000 clones, around 95% of them singletons. Sequences were derived from peripheral blood, sampled after pregnancy. The J gene is TRBJ2-7, the V gene TRBV27; no clear D gene. The source is a female donor with multiple sclerosis, enrolled in a pregnancy study. The CDR3 nucleotides are TGTGCCAGCAGTTTCAGCCCCCTTCGGTCAGGCGAATCCTACGAGCAGTACTTC. Translating gives CASSFSPLRSGESYEQYF.